The 6 T cell receptor beta chains given below trace back to one sample, sequenced in a study of Graves' ophthalmopathy and Graves' hyperthyroidism. Using RNA transcripts, the TCR beta CDR3 regions were amplified. HTBI primers served in a first-round RT-PCR, which a second-round multiplex PCR followed. TCRdb called the multiplex PCR reads again in MiXCR, with one record for every CDR3 protein. The repertoire includes under 200,000 distinct CDR3 sequences, 37% of them detected once, and around 5.8% sits in the top ten. Sequencing was performed on peripheral blood. The receptor set was obtained from a woman between 35 and 50 years old with Graves' ophthalmopathy.

The gene calls are TRBV12-3 or TRBV12-4 and TRBJ1-1; a weak D match, TRBD1 (5 bases). Trimming cost V 10 bases and J 2 bases, with 17 bases left between them. CDR3 length: 14 amino acids. The CDR3 bases are TGTGCCAACACCCCGGGGACGGTCAACACTGAAGCTTTCTTT. This translates into CANTPGTVNTEAFF.

This clonotype occurred many times. The DNA for the CDR3 is TGTGCCAGCATTCTCGCGTGGCGTGCTTTCTTT. As protein: CASILAWRAFF. The chain recombines TRBV12-3 or TRBV12-4 with TRBJ1-1; D is unresolved. The CDR3 sequence is 11 residues long. Trimming removed 7 bases at V and 11 bases at J, with 14 bases between.

The chain is built from TRBV7-9 and TRBJ1-2; 7 bases are a match to TRBD1. The CDR3 runs 14 residues. V was pared by 0 bases and J by 6 bases, with 4 bases of the junction left unmatched. The germline V gene has CDR1 SEHNR and CDR2 FQNEAQ (reference sequence). The CDR3: CASSLAEGAHGYTF. Written as DNA, the CDR3 is TGTGCCAGCAGCTTAGCGGAGGGGGCACATGGCTACACCTTC.

Many counts were recorded for this clonotype. J is TRBJ1-6 and V is TRBV12-3 or TRBV12-4, with D maybe TRBD1 (5 bases). V was cut by 2 bases and J by 4 bases, with 12 bases left in between. This CDR3 spans 16 amino acids. CDR3 protein: CASSLSGTAYNSPLHF. CDR3 nucleotides: TGTGCCAGCAGTTTATCTGGGACGGCGTATAATTCACCCCTCCACTTT.

Many counts were recorded for this clonotype. The V and J genes are TRBV27 and TRBJ2-2; D is ambiguous. Germline CDR1 and CDR2: MNHEY and SMNVEV (reference sequence). The V end was cut by 6 bases, the J end by 0 bases, with 11 bases between. The CDR3 is made up of 15 amino acids. As DNA, the CDR3 is TGTGCCAGCAGACCCGGTCGGTCGAACACCGGGGAGCTGTTTTTT. Residues: CASRPGRSNTGELFF.

In DNA form, the CDR3 reads TGTGCCAGCAGTTTATCAGGCTTCCAAGAGACCCAGTACTTC. Its translation is CASSLSGFQETQYF. The chain carries TRBV28 and TRBJ2-5; D gene ambiguous. The CDR3 is 14 amino acids. Trimming removed 1 base from V and 1 base from J, with 7 bases in between. Germline CDR1 reads MDHEN; CDR2 reads SYDVKM.